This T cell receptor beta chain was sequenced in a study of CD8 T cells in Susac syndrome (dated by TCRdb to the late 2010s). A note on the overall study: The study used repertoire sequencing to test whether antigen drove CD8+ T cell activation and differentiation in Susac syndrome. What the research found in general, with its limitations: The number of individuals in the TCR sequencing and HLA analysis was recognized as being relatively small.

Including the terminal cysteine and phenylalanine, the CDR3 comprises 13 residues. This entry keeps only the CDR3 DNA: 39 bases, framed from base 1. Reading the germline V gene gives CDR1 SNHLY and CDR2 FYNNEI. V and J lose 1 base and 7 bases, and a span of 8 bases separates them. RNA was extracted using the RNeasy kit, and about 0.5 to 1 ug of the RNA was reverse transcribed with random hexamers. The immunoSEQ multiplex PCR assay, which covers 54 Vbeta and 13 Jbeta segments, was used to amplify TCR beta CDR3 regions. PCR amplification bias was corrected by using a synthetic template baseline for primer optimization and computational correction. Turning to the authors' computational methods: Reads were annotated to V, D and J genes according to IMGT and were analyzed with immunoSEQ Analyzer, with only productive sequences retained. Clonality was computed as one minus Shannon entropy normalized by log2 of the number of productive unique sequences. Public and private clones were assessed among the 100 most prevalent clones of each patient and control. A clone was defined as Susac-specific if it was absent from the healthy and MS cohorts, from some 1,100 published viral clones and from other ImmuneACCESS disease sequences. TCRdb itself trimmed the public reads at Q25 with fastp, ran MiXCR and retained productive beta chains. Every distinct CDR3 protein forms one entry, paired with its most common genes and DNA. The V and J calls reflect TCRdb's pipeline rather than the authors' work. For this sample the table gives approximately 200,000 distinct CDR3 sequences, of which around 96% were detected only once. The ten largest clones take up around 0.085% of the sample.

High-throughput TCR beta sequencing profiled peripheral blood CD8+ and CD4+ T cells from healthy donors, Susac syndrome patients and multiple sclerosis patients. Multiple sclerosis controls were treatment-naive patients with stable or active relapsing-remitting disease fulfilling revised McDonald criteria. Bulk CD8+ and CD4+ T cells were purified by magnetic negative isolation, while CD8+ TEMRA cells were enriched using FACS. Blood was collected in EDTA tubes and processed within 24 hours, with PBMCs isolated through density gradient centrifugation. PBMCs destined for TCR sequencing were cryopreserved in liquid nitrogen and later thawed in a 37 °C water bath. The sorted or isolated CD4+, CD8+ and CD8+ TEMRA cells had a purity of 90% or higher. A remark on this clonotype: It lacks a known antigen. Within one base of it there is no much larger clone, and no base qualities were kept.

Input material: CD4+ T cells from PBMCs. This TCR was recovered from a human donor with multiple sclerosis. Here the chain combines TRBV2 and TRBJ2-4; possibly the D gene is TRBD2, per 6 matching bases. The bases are TGTGCCAGCAGTGAAGGCCTAGCGAACATTCAGTACTTC. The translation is CASSEGLANIQYF.